Shown below are 15 T cell receptor beta chains from a single sample sequenced in a study of T-cell reconstitution after alpha-beta-depleted transplantation in children. It was with unique molecular identifiers that the TCRbeta library was prepared. TCRdb re-called the PCR reads with MiXCR, one entry per CDR3 protein. The profile covers 500,000 to 600,000 distinct CDR3 sequences, with roughly a quarter appearing a single time and about 35% taken by the ten largest. The sequenced sample was PBMCs, obtained before TCRalphabeta/CD19-depleted stem cell transplant. All receptors come from a boy in the first two years of life with Wiskott-Aldrich syndrome, due to receive a stem cell transplant.

This rearrangement joins TRBV11-2 to TRBJ2-7; tentatively, D is TRBD1 or TRBD2 (5 bases each). V lost 1 base and J 1 base, leaving 11 bases between the germline ends. This CDR3 contains 15 residues. CDR1 SGHAT and CDR2 FQNNGV come from the germline V gene. CDR3 coding DNA: TGTGCCAGCAGCTTAGGACGGGACCGATCCTACGAGCAGTACTTC. This encodes CASSLGRDRSYEQYF.

This chain uses TRBV30 with TRBJ1-1; D gene uncertain. This CDR3 is 12 amino acids long. The V end was cut by 0 bases, the J end by 6 bases, with 8 bases between. Germline V gene lookup returns CDR1 GTSNPN and CDR2 SVGIG (reference sequence). The chain's CDR3 is CAWSVGLAEAFF. CDR3 nucleotide sequence: TGTGCCTGGAGTGTAGGCTTAGCTGAAGCTTTCTTT.

The chain is built from TRBV5-7 and TRBJ2-7, with D perhaps being TRBD1 or TRBD2 (6 bases each). TRBV5-7 is an ORF for which the function is uncertain. V shed 6 bases and J shed 3 bases, with 22 bases lying between them. The CDR3 loop spans 16 amino acids. CDR3 in amino acids: CASIPVGGARGYEQYF. The CDR3, as DNA: TGTGCCAGCATCCCGGTGGGGGGCGCTAGGGGCTACGAGCAGTACTTC.

This chain joins TRBV5-1 and TRBJ2-1; possibly TRBD2 for D (6 bases). Germline CDR1 reads SGHRS; CDR2 reads YFSETQ. This CDR3 spans 13 amino acids. V was cut by 2 bases and J by 15 bases, with 18 bases left in between. CDR3: CASSFAGFFARFF. The CDR3 region has the DNA TGCGCCAGCAGCTTCGCGGGGTTTTTTGCGCGGTTCTTC.

The V and J genes are TRBV2 and TRBJ2-5; either TRBD1 or TRBD2 may fit D (5 bases each). CDR3 size: 15 residues. The V end was cut by 5 bases, the J end by 6 bases, with 19 bases between. Germline V gene lookup returns CDR1 SNHLY and CDR2 FYNNEI. As DNA, the CDR3 is TGTGCCAGCAGTTCATTCCGGGGCCTAGGAAAGACCCAGTACTTC. Translated: CASSSFRGLGKTQYF.

There are a few counts of this clonotype. The rearrangement uses TRBV10-3 and TRBJ1-4, with D tentatively TRBD1 (6 bases). The V gene's germline CDR1 is ENHRY and CDR2 SYGVKD. This CDR3 contains 16 residues. V was cut by 4 bases and J by 3 bases, with 15 bases left in between. The CDR3 loop reads CAISVNRAAANEKLFF. As DNA, the CDR3 is TGTGCCATCAGTGTTAACAGGGCGGCAGCTAATGAAAAACTGTTTTTT.

The CDR3 DNA reads TGTGCCATCGGCTTAAATCAGCCCCAGCATTTT. Its protein product is CAIGLNQPQHF. The gene calls are TRBV10-3 and TRBJ1-5; D call uncertain. Germline CDR1 ENHRY, CDR2 SYGVKD. V was cut by 8 bases and J by 4 bases, with 6 bases left in between. The length of the CDR3 is 11 residues.

This clonotype has more than one count but fewer than ten. The chain combines TRBV28 with TRBJ1-5; TRBD1 might be the D (5 bases). The length of the CDR3 is 15 residues. The V gene lost 2 bases and the J gene lost 2 bases, with 10 bases spanning the gap. Germline V CDR1 and CDR2: MDHEN, SYDVKM. CDR3 sequence (DNA): TGTGCCAGCAGTTTAAGCGGCAGGGGCAATCAGCCCCAGCATTTT. It yields the protein CASSLSGRGNQPQHF.

The chain combines TRBV12-3 or TRBV12-4 with TRBJ1-3; no firm D call. Trimming stripped 2 bases from V and 0 bases from J, with 14 bases between. The CDR3 has 17 amino acids. CDR3 coding DNA: TGTGCCAGCAGTTTAAGAGGGCAGCTCATCTCTGGAAACACCATATATTTT. This gives the protein CASSLRGQLISGNTIYF.

The V gene is TRBV5-1, the J gene TRBJ2-5; TRBD1 aligns across 7 bases. CDR3 size: 13 residues. The germline gives CDR1 SGHRS, CDR2 YFSETQ. V trimming: 3 bases; J trimming: 3 bases; junction bases outside the gene matches: 2. The CDR3, as DNA: TGCGCCAGCAGCTGGGGGACAGAAGAGACCCAGTACTTC. Translating it yields CASSWGTEETQYF.

In this sample, this clonotype turned up a few times. The chain couples TRBV5-6 to TRBJ1-2, with D possibly TRBD1 on 6 matching bases. Trimming removed 3 bases from V and 7 bases from J, with 19 bases in between. The CDR3 consists of 15 residues. Germline CDR1 reads SGHDT; CDR2 reads YYEEEE. The CDR3, as DNA: TGTGCCAGCAGCTCCAGGACAGCGTCTGTGGGTGGCTACACCTTC. Its protein is CASSSRTASVGGYTF.

CDR3 coding DNA: TGTGCCAGCAGCCCAACTAGCCAGTATTACAATGAGCAGTTCTTC. Its protein product is CASSPTSQYYNEQFF. The rearrangement joins TRBV14 to TRBJ2-1, with a possible D match to TRBD2 (6 bases). Trimming stripped 4 bases from V and 4 bases from J, with 14 bases between. The CDR3 is 15 amino acids. Germline-derived CDR1 and CDR2 are SGHDN and FVKESK.

Only a few counts were recorded for this clonotype. This chain joins TRBV15 and TRBJ1-1; TRBD1 might be the D (5 bases). Germline V gene data show CDR1 as LNHNV and CDR2 as YYDKDF (reference sequence). Trimming removed 6 bases from V and 5 bases from J, with 7 bases in between. This CDR3 region has 11 residues. This CDR3 reads CATRAGTEAFF. In DNA, the CDR3 is TGTGCCACCAGGGCAGGGACTGAAGCTTTCTTT.

V gene TRBV5-1 combines with J gene TRBJ2-1; 11 bases fit TRBD2. From germline, CDR1 is SGHRS and CDR2 YFSETQ. The CDR3 is made up of 16 amino acids. V lost 4 bases, J lost 6 bases, and 9 bases stayed unmatched. The CDR3 DNA reads TGCGCCAGCAGCAAGACGCCGGGACTAGCGGCCAATGAGCAGTTCTTC. This gives the protein CASSKTPGLAANEQFF.

The chain is built from TRBV5-1 and TRBJ2-2; possibly TRBD2 for D (5 bases). Germline loops: CDR1 SGHRS, CDR2 YFSETQ. The CDR3 runs to 14 residues. Trimming cost V 5 bases and J 4 bases, with 12 bases left between them. This CDR3 is CASRARTPTGELFF. In DNA form, the CDR3 reads TGCGCCAGCAGGGCCCGGACTCCCACCGGGGAGCTGTTTTTT.